What follows describes a single T cell receptor beta chain. CDR1 and CDR2 from the germline V gene are LGHNA and YSLEER. This CDR3 has 15 amino acids. Trimming cost V 4 bases and J 5 bases; bases outside gene matches: 9. The data originate from a study of human T cells and chemical hapten exposure. MiXCR, applied by TCRdb to the RACE reads, yields one record per CDR3 protein. Of about 180,000 distinct CDR3 sequences listed, around 30% were seen once; the top ten hold roughly 3%. Time point denoted: pre-sensitization, week 0. Sample treatment: therapeutic diphenylcyclopropenone sensitization with weekly scalp DPC.

J is TRBJ2-7 and V is TRBV4-3, with 9 bases fitting TRBD2. The sequence was collected from a woman in her twenties or thirties with alopecia areata. Some clones in this sample may be carry-over from other donors' samples. The starting material was whole blood, obtained in connection with sensitization to the hapten diphenylcyclopropenone (DPC). The CDR3 DNA follows: TGCGCCAGCAGCCGCGTCGGTAGCGGGAGCGACGAGCAGTACTTC. Translating gives CASSRVGSGSDEQYF.